This TCR beta chain appears in the sequencing data of a study of identical twins (dated by TCRdb to 2015 to 2016). Background on the whole study: To test whether fetal clonotypes persist, this study deep-sequenced TCR alpha and beta repertoires from monozygotic twins, from unrelated adults of various ages, and from cord blood. Replicate twin experiments were performed at different times using different library preparation protocols to rule out contamination. General study outcomes and caveats: Zero-insertion analyses could be partly confounded by invariant T cells such as MAIT and iNKT, though diverse VJ usage argued against such confounding for most clonotypes. Recombination models systematically underestimated out-of-frame TCR alpha sharing in monozygotic twins but agreed with sharing between unrelated individuals. Fewer insertions were carried by abundant cord blood beta clonotypes, a similar but weaker trend appeared in young adult naive repertoires, and no such trend appeared in memory repertoires. Compared with coincidental sharing between unrelated individuals, an excess of low generation-probability sequences was observed among out-of-frame TCR alpha sequences shared between twins. Because the same donors could not be followed over many years, the conclusions depended on cross-sectional statistical analysis. The excess sharing between twins in beta out-of-frame sequences was weaker because fewer shared sequences reduced the signal-to-noise ratio.

Trimming takes 1 base off V and 2 bases off J; junction bases not matched to a gene: 11. The CDR3 holds 19 amino acids from the cysteine to the phenylalanine. Left in the record is the CDR3 DNA by itself, 57 bases read in frame from the first base. CDR1 and CDR2 were assigned from the germline V gene as SGHVS and FQNEAQ. Receptor amplification or capture employed 5' RACE. Instrument on record: Illumina HiSeq 2000. A universal primer binding site was introduced by template switching, and a unique molecular identifier was present in the final cDNA, enabling accurate counting of TCR cDNA molecules. First-strand cDNA for TCR alpha and beta chains was synthesized from specific primers in the conserved constant-segment region. Each cDNA library was double barcoded, with a SMART-Mk sample barcode plus Illumina barcodes, to control for contamination. TruSeq adapter sequences along with Illumina sample barcodes were introduced in two successive PCR steps. The Illumina HiSeq platform was used with custom primers to sequence TCR alpha and beta cDNA libraries. In the paper's pipeline: Raw reads were processed with MiGEC to extract unique molecular identifiers, and MiXCR was used to determine CDR3 positions. For each individual, recombination models were inferred using an EM algorithm with the repgenHMM and IGoR tools. The analysis of shared clonotypes was done with the tcR package in R, with sharing normalized by the product of cloneset sizes. Out-of-frame nonproductive sequences were analyzed to study raw recombination free of thymic and clonal selection effects. TCRdb applied fastp at Q25 and MiXCR to the public reads, then kept only in-frame beta chains. Duplicate CDR3 protein sequences are folded into a single record with the most common DNA and genes. The V and J calls here are based on TCRdb, not the publication. The sample table records nearly 650,000 distinct CDR3 sequences; just over 7% of these occur just once. 1.6% of the sample comes from the top ten.

Only healthy Caucasian donors were included. Three pairs of female monozygotic twins, all aged about 18 to 29 years, made up the twin cohort. The RNA used for TCR libraries was isolated from peripheral blood mononuclear cells. With regard to this clonotype: The target of this receptor is not known. No much larger clone exists at a distance of one base, and base qualities are not known.

This sample also appeared in a second study, on yellow fever vaccine responses in identical twins. The second paper further reports: The authors reported that the T cell response to vaccination in identical twins appeared partly convergent and partly personalized. In identical twins, the study followed T cell clones that responded to the vaccine with precision.

The specimen was PBMCs. The source of this sequence is a woman aged 18 to 35 in good health. The chain joins TRBV7-8 to TRBJ1-1, and 12 bases in between align with TRBD1. The bases are TGTGCCAGCAGCTTAGACACTCCGGGACAGGGGGCGCAAAACACTGAAGCTTTCTTT. Its product reads: CASSLDTPGQGAQNTEAFF.